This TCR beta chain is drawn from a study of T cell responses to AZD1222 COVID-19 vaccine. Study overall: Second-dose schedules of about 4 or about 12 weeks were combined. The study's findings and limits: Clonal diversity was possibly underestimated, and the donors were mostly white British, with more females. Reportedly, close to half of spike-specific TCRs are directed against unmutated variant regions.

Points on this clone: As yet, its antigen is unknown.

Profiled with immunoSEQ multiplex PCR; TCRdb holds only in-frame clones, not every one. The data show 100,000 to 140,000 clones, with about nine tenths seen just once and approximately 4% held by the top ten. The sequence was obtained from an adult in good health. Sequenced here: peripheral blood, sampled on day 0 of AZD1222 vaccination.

The CDR3: CASSQDTKANEQFF. Written as DNA, the CDR3 is TGCGCCAGCAGCCAAGATACGAAGGCCAATGAGCAGTTCTTC. The V gene is TRBV4-3, the J gene TRBJ2-1; D uncertain. CDR1 is LGHNA and CDR2 is YSLEER in the germline V gene. V was shortened by 0 bases and J by 6 bases, with 9 bases between the two germline ends. The CDR3 is made up of 14 amino acids.